This paragraph covers one T cell receptor (beta chain) sequence. Sequenced by immunoSEQ multiplex PCR; TCRdb stores in-frame clones only, minus some. The table has about 47,000 clones, roughly three quarters seen once; the top ten hold over 15%. The germline CDR1 and CDR2 sequences are SEHNR and FQNEAQ (reference sequence). CDR3 length equals 12 residues. Between the trimmed V and J ends, which lost 4 bases and 2 bases, there was a span of 5 bases. This sample was taken from a study of T cells in tumors after PD-1 blockade. Overall study: Excluded were patients with checkpoint blockade, immunosuppressants, or radiotherapy or other anti-cancer therapy within 4 weeks. Blood samples averaged around 110,000 templates (range roughly 24,000-280,000) and under 40,000 unique clonotypes. A subset received ongoing vismodegib 150 mg daily alongside anti-PD-1 therapy.

The sequencing here drew on PBMCs, taken before anti-PD-1 treatment. This chain joins TRBV7-9 and TRBJ1-1; D is uncertain. This receptor was identified in a human donor with basal cell carcinoma. CDR3 DNA sequence: TGTGCCAGCAGCTCCAGAAACACTGAAGCTTTCTTT. Its protein product is CASSSRNTEAFF.